What follows is one TCR beta chain and its context. Antigen: not known. This entry belongs to a study of graft-versus-host responses after intestinal transplantation. General study results and limits: Association was observed between peak circulating GvH clone levels and early post-transplant HvG declines. GvH clones surfaced in recipient marrow, some emerging earlier in ileum or blood. High graft-versus-host to host-versus-graft clonal ratios were seen in allografts of patients with graft-donor T cell macrochimerism.

The CDR3 consists of 13 residues. J was trimmed by 10 bases and V by 8 bases; bases with no gene match: 11. CDR1 is MNHNS, CDR2 SASEGT, per germline. The protocol was immunoSEQ multiplex PCR, while the TCRdb copy is restricted to in-frame clones and leaves out a portion. The table lists approximately 25,000 clones, about 92% of them singletons. The receptor was isolated from a human patient who received an intestinal transplant, so some T cells may come from the graft donor. This chain connects TRBV6-1 to TRBJ1-5; 7 positions match TRBD1. The sample here was PBMCs, taken 18 days after transplant. The DNA of the CDR3 is TGTGCCAGCCCAGGGGGAGGTGAGAGTCCCCAGCATTTT. It encodes CASPGGGESPQHF.